The T cell receptor (beta chain) under discussion was sequenced for a study of T cell repertoires in cytomegalovirus infection. Study summary: A matching HLA type, together with CMV infection, was signaled by public TCR beta signatures.

Germline CDR1 DFQATT, CDR2 SNEGSKA (reference sequence). V was pared by 6 bases and J by 2 bases, with 20 bases between. This CDR3 has 15 residues. Study outcomes and limitations: Cumulative frequency (of public TCR beta family members) identified carriers of CMV plus the relevant HLA. The response measured ex vivo was dominated by TCR beta clonotypes (HLA-C-restricted and CMV-specific).

This clonotype showed up many times. Its antigen remains unknown. TCRdb analysed the reads with MiXCR anew, one entry per CDR3 protein. Among 310,000 or so distinct CDR3 sequences listed, around 9.1% were seen once. The sequence derives from a human donor in good health (CMV status not recorded). Some clones in this sample may be carry-over from other donors' samples. The chain combines TRBV20-1 with TRBJ2-7, with TRBD1 as a possible D gene (5 bases). Input material: PBMCs. This chain's CDR3 is CSAQDRGRATYEQYF. The CDR3 DNA reads as TGCAGTGCCCAGGATAGGGGCAGGGCCACCTACGAGCAGTACTTC.